This TCR beta chain derives from a study of T cell responses to AZD1222 COVID-19 vaccine. Overall study context: Both about-4-week and about-12-week second-dose recipients were combined.

Libraries were prepared by immunoSEQ multiplex PCR; TCRdb keeps only in-frame clonotypes and omits some of them. The table lists around 130,000 clones, around 85% of them singletons, with over 8% in the top ten. A word on this clone: The target antigen is unknown.

Notes on the study in general: Spike-wide vaccine-associated CD4 TCRs dominated at 160-218 and 743-854. The donor cohort was predominantly white British with a female majority, and clonal diversity may have been underestimated. Two AZD1222 administrations were followed by greater Spike-specific TCR breadth and depth.

V lost 6 bases and J lost 0; bases outside the gene matches: 6. The germline gives CDR1 LNHDA, CDR2 SQIVND (reference sequence). This CDR3 is 16 amino acids long. The chain joins TRBV19 to TRBJ1-5, with 9 positions matching TRBD1. The TCR originated in an adult in good health. The sample was peripheral blood, taken on day 0 of AZD1222 vaccination. In DNA, the CDR3 is TGTGCCAGTAGCGGGACAGGGAGTTTTAGCAATCAGCCCCAGCATTTT. Protein: CASSGTGSFSNQPQHF.